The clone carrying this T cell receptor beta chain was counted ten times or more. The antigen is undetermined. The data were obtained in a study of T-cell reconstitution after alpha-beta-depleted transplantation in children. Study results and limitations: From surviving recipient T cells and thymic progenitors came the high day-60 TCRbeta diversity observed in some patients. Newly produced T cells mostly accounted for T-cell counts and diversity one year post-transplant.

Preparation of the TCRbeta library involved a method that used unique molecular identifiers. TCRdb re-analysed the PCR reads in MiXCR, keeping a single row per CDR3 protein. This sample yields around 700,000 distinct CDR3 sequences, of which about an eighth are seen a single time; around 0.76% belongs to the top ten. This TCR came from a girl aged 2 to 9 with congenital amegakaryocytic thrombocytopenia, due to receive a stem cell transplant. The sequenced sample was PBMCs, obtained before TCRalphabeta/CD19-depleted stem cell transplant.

CDR3 amino acids: CASSINRGQYEQYF. As DNA, the CDR3 is TGTGCCAGCTCAATTAACAGGGGACAATACGAGCAGTACTTC. This rearrangement joins TRBV18 to TRBJ2-7; 7 positions match TRBD1. The germline gives CDR1 KGHSH, CDR2 LQKENI. J gave up 4 bases and V 5 bases, and 8 bases lay outside the gene matches. The CDR3 loop spans 14 amino acids.